A single sample gave rise to the 13 T cell receptor beta chains below, sequenced in a study of tumor-infiltrating lymphocytes in localized non-small cell lung cancer. Assay: immunoSEQ multiplex PCR; the TCRdb copy retains only in-frame clones and omits some. This sample has about 23,000 clones, with 69% found just once. The sequenced sample was lung tumor tissue. The receptors were gathered from a human donor with non-small cell lung cancer.

This clone was observed many times. For the CDR3, the DNA is TGTGCCAGCAGTCCACGGGGGACGGTGAACACTGAAGCTTTCTTT. This gives the protein CASSPRGTVNTEAFF. The chain uses TRBV6-5 and TRBJ1-1; D is perhaps TRBD1 (5 bases). V lost 5 bases and J 0 bases, leaving 13 bases between the germline ends. Germline V gene data show CDR1 as MNHEY and CDR2 as SVGAGI. This CDR3 is 15 amino acids long.

This rearrangement joins TRBV7-6 to TRBJ1-4, with 9 positions matching TRBD1. The CDR3 is made up of 15 amino acids. Germline V CDR1 and CDR2: SGHVS, FNYEAQ. The trim removed 6 bases at V and 5 bases at J, leaving 7 bases unmatched. DNA for the CDR3: TGTGCCAGCAGGCGTACAGGGGGCGTAAATGAAAAACTGTTTTTT. Translated, it gives CASRRTGGVNEKLFF.

This chain uses TRBV2 with TRBJ1-5; 8 positions agree with TRBD1. The J segment lost 6 bases and the V segment lost 6 bases, leaving 4 bases of the junction unmatched. There are 13 residues in the CDR3. CDR1 and CDR2 from the germline V gene are SNHLY and FYNNEI. CDR3 DNA: TGTGCCAGCAGAGGACAGGGTAGTCAGCCCCAGCATTTT. The encoded protein is CASRGQGSQPQHF.

The V and J genes are TRBV4-3 and TRBJ1-1; D remains unclear. Deletions cut 4 bases from V and 6 bases from J, with 12 bases between. This CDR3 contains 13 residues. The germline V gene encodes CDR1 LGHNA and CDR2 YSLEER. The CDR3 DNA reads as TGCGCCAGCAGCCTACGAGGGCCCGCTGAAGCTTTCTTT. Its protein is CASSLRGPAEAFF.

The chain links TRBV30 to TRBJ2-7; 11 nucleotides match TRBD2. Germline V lookup: CDR1 GTSNPN, CDR2 SVGIG (reference sequence). Trimming took 8 bases from V and 9 from J; bases not matched to a gene: 15. CDR3 length: 14 residues. CDR3 protein: CALSTSGSLSGQYF. CDR3 DNA sequence: TGTGCCCTAAGTACTAGCGGGAGCCTTAGCGGGCAGTACTTC.

This clone ranks as medium-sized. The chain is built from TRBV7-2 and TRBJ2-2; D is tentatively TRBD1 or TRBD2 (5 bases each). V was clipped by 5 bases and J by 3 bases, with 13 bases between them. CDR3 length: 15 residues. Germline V gives CDR1 SGHTA, CDR2 FQGNSA. The CDR3 spells CASSRQSGYTGELFF. CDR3 in DNA: TGTGCCAGCAGCCGACAGTCGGGATACACCGGGGAGCTGTTTTTT. Using reference TRBV7-2 and TRBJ2-2 for the parts outside the CDR3, the full variable domain is GAGVSQSPSNKVTEKGKDVELRCDPISGHTALYWYRQSLGQGLEFLIYFQGNSAPDKSGLPSDRFSAERTGGSVSTLTIQRTQQEDSAVYLCASSRQSGYTGELFFGEGSRLTVL.

The V gene is TRBV15, the J gene TRBJ1-1; the D gene is possibly TRBD1 (6 bases). CDR3 length: 15 amino acids. The ends were cut back, 5 bases at V and 5 bases at J, with 18 bases in the middle. The V gene's germline CDR1 is LNHNV and CDR2 YYDKDF (reference sequence). The CDR3 sequence: CATSFMRGAGTEAFF. The CDR3 nucleotides read TGTGCCACCAGCTTCATGAGGGGGGCAGGGACTGAAGCTTTCTTT. The full variable domain, completed using reference TRBV15 and TRBJ1-1, is DAMVIQNPRYQVTQFGKPVTLSCSQTLNHNVMYWYQQKSSQAPKLLFHYYDKDFNNEADTPDNFQSRRPNTSFCFLDIRSPGLGDTAMYLCATSFMRGAGTEAFFGQGTRLTVV.

V gene TRBV5-4 combines with J gene TRBJ2-3; 11 nucleotides agree with TRBD2. Trimming removed 3 bases from V and 5 bases from J; junction bases left unmatched: 8. CDR3 length: 16 residues. The germline gives CDR1 SGHNT, CDR2 YYREEE (reference sequence). CDR3 loop: CASSSGLADLGDTQYF. The CDR3 bases are TGTGCCAGCAGCTCGGGACTAGCGGACCTCGGAGATACGCAGTATTTT.

The CDR3 DNA follows: TGTGCCAGCACCCGGGCTAGCAATCAGCCCCAGCATTTT. Translation: CASTRASNQPQHF. This chain joins TRBV7-2 and TRBJ1-5, with no clear D. The CDR3 has 13 amino acids. CDR1 is SGHTA and CDR2 is FQGNSA in the germline V gene. V gave up 7 bases and J gave up 0 bases, with 7 bases separating them.

The chain recombines TRBV2 with TRBJ2-1, with 8 bases aligning to TRBD2. CDR1 SNHLY and CDR2 FYNNEI come from the germline V gene. J gave up 8 bases and V 4 bases, and 16 bases lay outside the gene matches. The CDR3 runs to 17 residues. DNA of the CDR3: TGTGCCAGCAGTGGCACAAGGGGCGGGAGGAGGAACGATGAGCAGTTCTTC. Its protein is CASSGTRGGRRNDEQFF.

This clone is medium-sized in the sample. J is TRBJ1-5 and V is TRBV28, with 7 bases lining up with TRBD1. CDR3 size: 14 residues. V shed 6 bases and J 6 bases; nucleotides not matched to a gene: 8. Germline CDR1 is MDHEN and CDR2 is SYDVKM. CDR3 DNA: TGTGCCAGCAGATGGGGACAGAGCTCTCAGCCCCAGCATTTT. Residues: CASRWGQSSQPQHF.

The genes are TRBV21-1 and TRBJ2-7. TRBV21-1 is annotated as a pseudogene. The CDR3 length is 17 residues. CDR3 amino acids: CASSNLAENLPPYEQYF. In DNA, the CDR3 is TGTGCCAGCAGCAATTTGGCTGAAAACCTACCTCCCTACGAGCAGTACTTC.

This clone has just one count. The rearrangement joins TRBV2 to TRBJ2-5, with D unresolved. CDR3 length: 15 residues. Germline-derived CDR1 and CDR2 are SNHLY and FYNNEI. V was clipped by 2 bases and J by 1 base, with 11 bases between them. The CDR3: CASSEQIGPQETQYF. CDR3 DNA: TGTGCCAGCAGTGAACAAATTGGTCCCCAAGAGACCCAGTACTTC.